This is a list of T cell receptor beta chains from one sample in a study of shared clonotypes between healthy human individuals. The data were produced by immunoSEQ multiplex PCR, yet TCRdb's version contains in-frame clones alone and is incomplete. The sample yields roughly 380,000 clones, about 96% seen once. The sequencing sample was made of memory CD8+ T cells sorted from blood. Source of these receptors: a man aged 30-40 years in good health. Both conserved end residues are part of each CDR3. The D gene is left open where the match is weak. A clone size is listed for some rows: how often the clone was seen (once, few, many), or a class if it is expanded.

v_gene: TRBV29-1
d_gene: TRBD1
len: 13
abundance: -
j_gene: TRBJ1-2
CDR3aa: CSVEDEGAAGYTF
CDR3nt: TGCAGCGTTGAAGATGAGGGGGCGGCTGGCTACACCTTC

v_gene: TRBV19
d_gene: TRBD2
len: 13
abundance: -
j_gene: TRBJ2-7
CDR3aa: CASSRDYSYEQYF
CDR3nt: TGTGCCAGTAGCCGGGACTACTCCTACGAGCAGTACTTC

v_gene: TRBV6-1
d_gene: -
len: 14
abundance: once
j_gene: TRBJ2-5
CDR3aa: CASRTGHFQETQYF
CDR3nt: TGTGCCAGCAGGACGGGACACTTCCAAGAGACCCAGTACTTC

v_gene: TRBV28
d_gene: -
len: 17
abundance: -
j_gene: TRBJ1-3
CDR3aa: CASSLTLGTLIGNTIYF
CDR3nt: TGTGCCAGCAGTTTAACTCTAGGGACACTGATTGGAAACACCATATATTTT

v_gene: TRBV4-2
d_gene: TRBD2
len: 16
abundance: -
j_gene: TRBJ2-1
CDR3aa: CASSQGLGEGYNEQFF
CDR3nt: TGTGCCAGCAGCCAAGGATTGGGGGAGGGTTACAATGAGCAGTTCTTC

v_gene: TRBV2
d_gene: -
len: 13
abundance: once
j_gene: TRBJ1-6
CDR3aa: CASIPTKYSPLHF
CDR3nt: TGTGCCAGCATTCCGACAAAGTATTCACCCCTCCACTTT

v_gene: TRBV19
d_gene: -
len: 13
abundance: -
j_gene: TRBJ2-3
CDR3aa: CASSNYDYQRQYF
CDR3nt: TGTGCCAGTAGTAACTACGACTACCAAAGGCAGTATTTT

v_gene: TRBV18
d_gene: -
len: 14
abundance: once
j_gene: TRBJ1-5
CDR3aa: CASSRSREGQPQHF
CDR3nt: TGTGCCAGCTCACGCAGCAGGGAAGGGCAGCCCCAGCATTTT

v_gene: TRBV19
d_gene: TRBD1
len: 13
abundance: once
j_gene: TRBJ1-4
CDR3aa: CASSTTGQEKLFF
CDR3nt: TGTGCCAGTAGTACGACAGGGCAGGAAAAACTGTTTTTT

v_gene: TRBV10-2
d_gene: TRBD2
len: 13
abundance: once
j_gene: TRBJ2-7
CDR3aa: CASSSGRAYEQYF
CDR3nt: TGCGCCAGCAGTAGCGGGAGGGCCTACGAGCAGTACTTC

v_gene: TRBV4-1
d_gene: -
len: 16
abundance: -
j_gene: TRBJ2-1
CDR3aa: CASSQEWRDSYNEQFF
CDR3nt: TGCGCCAGCAGCCAAGAATGGAGGGACAGCTACAATGAGCAGTTCTTC

v_gene: TRBV2
d_gene: -
len: 15
abundance: -
j_gene: TRBJ2-1
CDR3aa: CASRAQGRSYNEQFF
CDR3nt: TGTGCCAGCAGAGCCCAGGGCCGCTCCTACAATGAGCAGTTCTTC

v_gene: TRBV5-1
d_gene: TRBD2
len: 16
abundance: -
j_gene: TRBJ2-2
CDR3aa: CASSLRSLAATGELFF
CDR3nt: TGCGCCAGCAGCTTGAGATCACTAGCGGCCACCGGGGAGCTGTTTTTT

v_gene: TRBV5-8
d_gene: -
len: 14
abundance: once
j_gene: TRBJ1-3
CDR3aa: CASSFQGSGNTIYF
CDR3nt: TGTGCCAGCAGCTTCCAGGGGAGCGGAAACACCATATATTTT

v_gene: TRBV10-3
d_gene: -
len: 15
abundance: -
j_gene: TRBJ1-3
CDR3aa: CAISEYRSSGNTIYF
CDR3nt: TGTGCCATCAGTGAGTACAGGAGCTCTGGAAACACCATATATTTT

v_gene: TRBV5-1
d_gene: -
len: 13
abundance: once
j_gene: TRBJ2-3
CDR3aa: CASSVEAEDTQYF
CDR3nt: TGCGCCAGCAGCGTGGAGGCCGAGGATACGCAGTATTTT

v_gene: TRBV2
d_gene: -
len: 11
abundance: -
j_gene: TRBJ1-1
CDR3aa: CASSWTGEAFF
CDR3nt: TGTGCCAGCAGTTGGACGGGTGAAGCTTTCTTT

v_gene: TRBV28
d_gene: TRBD1
len: 16
abundance: -
j_gene: TRBJ1-2
CDR3aa: CASSYQSRDSPYGYTF
CDR3nt: TGTGCCAGCAGCTATCAGAGCCGGGACAGTCCCTATGGCTACACCTTC

v_gene: TRBV4-1
d_gene: TRBD2
len: 16
abundance: once
j_gene: TRBJ2-1
CDR3aa: CASSRTSGSVYNEQFF
CDR3nt: TGCGCCAGCAGCCGGACTAGCGGGAGCGTCTACAATGAGCAGTTCTTC

v_gene: TRBV14
d_gene: -
len: 14
abundance: -
j_gene: TRBJ1-5
CDR3aa: CASSQGYSNQPQHF
CDR3nt: TGTGCCAGCAGCCAAGGATATAGCAATCAGCCCCAGCATTTT

v_gene: TRBV30
d_gene: TRBD1
len: 13
abundance: -
j_gene: TRBJ1-1
CDR3aa: CAWKGQGNTEAFF
CDR3nt: TGTGCCTGGAAAGGACAGGGAAACACTGAAGCTTTCTTT

v_gene: TRBV5-1
d_gene: -
len: 15
abundance: -
j_gene: TRBJ1-3
CDR3aa: CASSLAQSSGNTIYF
CDR3nt: TGCGCCAGCAGCTTGGCACAGAGCTCTGGAAACACCATATATTTT

v_gene: TRBV6-5
d_gene: TRBD1
len: 13
abundance: -
j_gene: TRBJ2-7
CDR3aa: CASRTGQGYEQYF
CDR3nt: TGTGCCAGCAGGACGGGACAGGGGTACGAGCAGTACTTC

v_gene: TRBV2
d_gene: TRBD1
len: 12
abundance: -
j_gene: TRBJ2-7
CDR3aa: CAGGQGIDEQYF
CDR3nt: TGTGCCGGAGGACAGGGAATAGACGAGCAGTACTTC

v_gene: TRBV6-1
d_gene: -
len: 13
abundance: -
j_gene: TRBJ1-5
CDR3aa: CASSATGHQPQHF
CDR3nt: TGTGCCAGCAGTGCGACAGGACATCAGCCCCAGCATTTT

v_gene: TRBV21-1
d_gene: -
len: 18
abundance: -
j_gene: TRBJ2-1
CDR3aa: CASSNKSGTRGFIDEQFF
CDR3nt: TGTGCCAGCAGCAATAAGAGCGGGACTAGGGGATTTATCGATGAGCAGTTCTTC

v_gene: TRBV5-4
d_gene: -
len: 14
abundance: -
j_gene: TRBJ2-5
CDR3aa: CASSTLGAWETQYF
CDR3nt: TGTGCCAGCAGTACCCTCGGGGCATGGGAGACCCAGTACTTC

v_gene: TRBV27
d_gene: -
len: 16
abundance: -
j_gene: TRBJ1-1
CDR3aa: CASRFRGVVKNTEAFF
CDR3nt: TGTGCCAGCAGATTTAGGGGGGTTGTGAAGAACACTGAAGCTTTCTTT